The rows below give T cell receptor beta chains drawn from one sample of a study of T cells in Graves' hyperthyroidism and ophthalmopathy. A single record per CDR3 protein comes from TCRdb applying MiXCR to the multiplex PCR reads. The sample includes hundreds of thousands of distinct CDR3 sequences, 11% to 15% seen only once; the top ten take 10%. The source material was blood. Source of these receptors: a woman in her late teens or twenties with Graves' hyperthyroidism. Each CDR3 is given with its conserved first and last residue. A D gene is named only where the DNA matches it firmly. Clone size is not always given. Where it is, it says once, few, many or a class for expanded clones.

>TRBJ2-5|TRBV28|.|many
TGTGCCAGCAGTTTACCAGAGATTGGGGCTGAGACCCAGTACTTC
CASSLPEIGAETQYF
>TRBJ2-1|TRBV6-2/TRBV6-3|.|many
TGTGCCAGCAGATCGAGGGGCGTTAGCTCCTACAATGAGCAGTTCTTC
CASRSRGVSSYNEQFF
>TRBJ2-7|TRBV28|.|many
TGTGCCAGCACAAGGCCCTCCACGGGATCCACCTACGAGCAGTACTTC
CASTRPSTGSTYEQYF
>TRBJ2-7|TRBV20-1|TRBD2|few
TGCAGTGCTAGAGATATAGCGGGACCGGACTACGAGCAGTACTTC
CSARDIAGPDYEQYF
>TRBJ2-1|TRBV7-2|.|.
TGTGCCAGCAGCCTGGTTCCACCCCCCCTTGTCGATGAGCAGTTCTTC
CASSLVPPPLVDEQFF
>TRBJ1-1|TRBV4-1|.|many
TGTGCCAGCTCACGGGCTCAGAACACTGAAGCTTTCTTT
CASSRAQNTEAFF
>TRBJ2-7|TRBV20-1|TRBD2|.
TGCAGTGCTAGAGGACTAGCGGGACCCTCCAACGAGCAGTACTTC
CSARGLAGPSNEQYF
>TRBJ1-1|TRBV6-2/TRBV6-3|.|few
TGTGCCAGCAGTAATCAGGGGTACGCGAACACTGAAGCTTTCTTT
CASSNQGYANTEAFF
>TRBJ2-7|TRBV28|.|.
TGTGCCAGCAAACTTTCGACAGGCTACGAGCAGTACTTC
CASKLSTGYEQYF
>TRBJ2-5|TRBV7-2|.|.
TGTGCCAGAAGGACTTCTAGAGAGACCCAGTACTTC
CARRTSRETQYF
>TRBJ2-7|TRBV9|.|once
TGTGCCAGCAGCGTAGGGGCCTCGGACGGGGAGCAGTACTTC
CASSVGASDGEQYF
>TRBJ2-7|TRBV3-1|.|many
TGTGCCAGCAGCCAAACGCCCCCCTACGAGCAGTACTTC
CASSQTPPYEQYF
>TRBJ2-7|TRBV12-3/TRBV12-4|.|few
TGTGCCAGCAGTTTCGCCTCCTACTACGAGCAGTACTTC
CASSFASYYEQYF
>TRBJ2-7|TRBV6-8|.|.
TGTGCCAGCAGTTACTTTGGGGAAGGAAACTACGAGCAGTACTTC
CASSYFGEGNYEQYF
>TRBJ2-7|TRBV30|.|.
TGTGCCTGGAGTGTAAGAACGGCCAGGGGCTACGAGCAGTACTTC
CAWSVRTARGYEQYF
>TRBJ1-1|TRBV28|TRBD1|many
TGTGCCAGCACCCAAGGGACAGGGGGCTATTTGGGAGCTTTCTTT
CASTQGTGGYLGAFF
>TRBJ1-6|TRBV9|TRBD1|.
TGTGCCAGCAGTGAATCCGGGACAGATAATTCACCCCTCCACTTT
CASSESGTDNSPLHF
>TRBJ1-5|TRBV19|.|.
TGTGCCAGTAGTATAGATCTCCCGGGCTATAGCAATCAGCCCCAGCATTTT
CASSIDLPGYSNQPQHF
>TRBJ2-7|TRBV7-9|.|.
TGTGCCAGCAGCGCCGGGTCCTCCGCTTTCTACTACGAGCAGTACTTC
CASSAGSSAFYYEQYF
>TRBJ1-2|TRBV11-2|.|many
TGTGCCAGCAGCTTAGACCTCGCTGCGGTTGGATATGGCTACACCTTC
CASSLDLAAVGYGYTF
>TRBJ2-6|TRBV6-2/TRBV6-3|.|.
TGTGCCAGCAGTTGGAGGACAGCGATTATGTCTGGGGCCAACGTCCTGACTTTC
CASSWRTAIMSGANVLTF
>TRBJ2-5|TRBV7-2|.|.
TGTGCCAGCAGTAACGCTCAGGTTTTCAGTCCACAAGAGACCCAGTACTTC
CASSNAQVFSPQETQYF
>TRBJ2-7|TRBV4-1|.|.
TGCGCCAGCAGCCCCAAGGCGATAGGCGGGATGGGATACGAGCAGTACTTC
CASSPKAIGGMGYEQYF
>TRBJ2-7|TRBV13|.|many
TGTGCCAGCAGCTCCCAAATAGCGGTAATCGACGAGCAGTACTTC
CASSSQIAVIDEQYF
>TRBJ2-7|TRBV19|TRBD2|few
TGTGCCAGTAGTATAGGAGCGGGGAGCTCCTACGAGCAGTACTTC
CASSIGAGSSYEQYF
>TRBJ1-1|TRBV12-3/TRBV12-4|.|few
TGTGCCAGCAGTTTACTATCGGCAGCTTTCTTT
CASSLLSAAFF
>TRBJ2-1|TRBV29-1|TRBD2|.
TGCAGCGTTGAATCATCTAGCGGGAGCTCCTACAATGAGCAGTTCTTC
CSVESSSGSSYNEQFF
>TRBJ1-5|TRBV20-1|.|few
TGCAGTGCGCTCACATATAGCAATCAGCCCCAGCATTTT
CSALTYSNQPQHF
>TRBJ2-3|TRBV12-5|.|many
TGTGCTAGTGGTTTGGATTCGGCGGGGCCTTACACAGATACGCAGTATTTT
CASGLDSAGPYTDTQYF
>TRBJ2-1|TRBV7-3|TRBD1|.
TGTGCCAGCAGCCTAAGACAGGGTGAAAGTTTACACAATGAGCAGTTCTTC
CASSLRQGESLHNEQFF
>TRBJ1-3|TRBV9|.|many
TGTGCCAGCAGCGGAGGAGGGGCCAACCCGCTCGGGACCATATATTTT
CASSGGGANPLGTIYF
>TRBJ2-1|TRBV20-1|.|.
TGCAGTGCTAGACGCCCAGAGGGGCGGAATGAGCAGTTCTTC
CSARRPEGRNEQFF
>TRBJ2-3|TRBV2|TRBD2|.
TGTGCCAGCAGTGCGGGCGGGAGTAAGACAGATACGCAGTATTTT
CASSAGGSKTDTQYF
>TRBJ1-2|TRBV12-3/TRBV12-4|.|.
TGTGCCAGCACCTCCCGGCAGGGAGTTCGGTATGGCTACACCTTC
CASTSRQGVRYGYTF
>TRBJ2-3|TRBV3-1|TRBD1|few
TGTGCCAGCAGCCAAGATTTCAGGGGGCCGGCGACAGATACGCAGTATTTT
CASSQDFRGPATDTQYF
>TRBJ1-5|TRBV24-1|.|many
TGTGCCACCAGTTCGGGGGTTTTCAATCAGCCCCAGCATTTT
CATSSGVFNQPQHF
>TRBJ2-1|TRBV7-3|TRBD2|few
TGTGCCAGCAGCTCAAAACTTACCGGGACTAGCGGGAGTGATGAGCAGTTCTTC
CASSSKLTGTSGSDEQFF
>TRBJ2-1|TRBV7-9|TRBD2|many
TGTGCCAGCAGCTTAGCGACTAGCCCCTACAATGAGCAGTTCTTC
CASSLATSPYNEQFF
>TRBJ2-2|TRBV2|.|many
TGTGCCAGCAGTGAAAACAGGAACACCGGGGAGCTGTTTTTT
CASSENRNTGELFF
>TRBJ1-1|TRBV7-9|.|many
TGTGCCAGCAGCTTAAGGTACTCCGAAGCTTTCTTT
CASSLRYSEAFF
>TRBJ2-7|TRBV18|.|.
TGTGCCAGCTCACCACCCCTAAGACCATTCTACGAGCAGTACTTC
CASSPPLRPFYEQYF
>TRBJ2-7|TRBV6-1|TRBD2|many
TGTGCCAGCAAAAGCGGGAGCTACGAGCAGTACTTC
CASKSGSYEQYF
>TRBJ2-1|TRBV9|TRBD1|once
TGTGCCAGCAGCGTAAGTGGGACAGGGCACAATGAGCAGTTCTTC
CASSVSGTGHNEQFF
>TRBJ2-7|TRBV6-1|.|.
TGTGCCAGCAGTCCGGGACACTCCCTCACGCGTGAGCAGTACTTC
CASSPGHSLTREQYF
>TRBJ1-1|TRBV27|.|many
TGTGCCAGCAGTTTAGACGGGATGAACACTGAAGCTTTCTTT
CASSLDGMNTEAFF
>TRBJ2-7|TRBV3-1|.|many
TGTGCCAGCAGCCAAGTTATTCGTGGGGAGCAGTACTTC
CASSQVIRGEQYF